This is a list of T cell receptor beta chains from one sample in a study of blood T cell repertoires in COVID-19. Clones were read by immunoSEQ multiplex PCR, and TCRdb kept only the in-frame ones, dropping some. Of 350,000 to 500,000 clones detected, around 90% appear once; the ten largest clones hold 0.8% to 0.85%. Sample: peripheral blood. Receptors were obtained from a man aged 18 to 30 with COVID-19, enrolled during active disease. The CDR3 runs from the conserved cysteine through the conserved F or W. D genes are given only for firm matches. Where a row states a size, it is once, few, many or the class of an expanded clone; other rows omit it.

j_call	d_call	clone_size	v_call	cdr3_aa	cdr3_nt
TRBJ1-1	-	-	TRBV7-9	CASSLQGGTEAFF	TGTGCCAGCAGCTTACAGGGAGGCACTGAAGCTTTCTTT
TRBJ2-1	-	-	TRBV18	CASSPLSRGAYNEQFF	TGTGCCAGCTCACCACTATCTCGGGGGGCTTACAATGAGCAGTTCTTC
TRBJ2-7	-	-	TRBV28	CASSLSASLYEQYF	TGTGCCAGCAGTTTATCGGCTAGTTTATACGAGCAGTACTTC
TRBJ1-5	TRBD1	-	TRBV6-5	CASSPRGRGNQPQHF	TGTGCCAGCAGTCCCAGGGGGCGGGGCAATCAGCCCCAGCATTTT
TRBJ1-1	-	-	TRBV29-1	CSVETRLGDEAFF	TGCAGCGTTGAGACGAGACTAGGGGATGAAGCTTTCTTT
TRBJ2-3	-	-	TRBV9	CASSVTGMEGHTQYF	TGTGCCAGCAGCGTCACGGGGATGGAGGGACATACGCAGTATTTT
TRBJ2-1	TRBD2	-	TRBV5-4	CASSLVSGGGEQFF	TGTGCCAGCAGCTTGGTTAGCGGGGGTGGTGAGCAGTTCTTC
TRBJ2-3	-	-	TRBV15	CATSRDRGGATDTQYF	TGTGCCACCAGCAGAGACCGCGGGGGCGCCACAGATACGCAGTATTTT
TRBJ2-6	TRBD1	-	TRBV6-2/TRBV6-3	CASSRQGALSGANVLTF	TGTGCCAGCAGTAGACAGGGGGCTCTCTCTGGGGCCAACGTCCTGACTTTC
TRBJ1-1	-	-	TRBV4-1	CASMDSAYTEAFF	TGCGCCAGCATGGACAGCGCTTACACTGAAGCTTTCTTT
TRBJ2-3	-	-	TRBV7-8	CASSLGSAPRGTDTQYF	TGTGCCAGCAGCTTAGGCTCCGCTCCGCGGGGCACAGATACGCAGTATTTT
TRBJ2-1	TRBD2	-	TRBV11-2	CASSHGLAGNQYNEQFF	TGTGCCAGCAGCCACGGACTAGCGGGAAATCAGTACAATGAGCAGTTCTTC
TRBJ2-1	TRBD2	-	TRBV5-6	CASSQRLAASSYNEQFF	TGTGCCAGCAGCCAACGACTAGCGGCAAGCTCCTACAATGAGCAGTTCTTC
TRBJ2-1	TRBD2	-	TRBV28	CASSGAGGLAGYNEQFF	TGTGCCAGCAGTGGAGCCGGGGGACTAGCGGGTTACAATGAGCAGTTCTTC
TRBJ1-3	-	-	TRBV18	CASSPPKNTRINTIYF	TGTGCCAGCTCACCACCGAAGAACACGAGGATAAACACCATATATTTT
TRBJ2-7	TRBD2	-	TRBV5-4	CASSKGLAGPGVESTQYF	TGTGCCAGCAGCAAGGGACTAGCGGGACCGGGGGTGGAGTCGACGCAGTACTTC
TRBJ2-7	-	-	TRBV6-5	CASSYSIPGYEQYF	TGTGCCAGCAGTTACTCGATCCCAGGCTACGAGCAGTACTTC
TRBJ2-2	-	-	TRBV14	CASSPYRTGELFF	TGTGCCAGCAGCCCATACAGAACCGGGGAGCTGTTTTTT
TRBJ2-2	-	-	TRBV7-8	CASSLAGVKHTGELFF	TGTGCCAGCAGCTTAGCAGGGGTGAAGCACACCGGGGAGCTGTTTTTT
TRBJ2-7	TRBD2	once	TRBV18	CASSPTSGVAYEQYF	TGTGCCAGCTCCCCGACTAGCGGGGTAGCCTACGAGCAGTACTTC
TRBJ2-7	-	-	TRBV4-2	CASSQGSGYEQYF	TGTGCCAGCAGCCAAGGAAGCGGTTACGAGCAGTACTTC
TRBJ1-4	TRBD1	-	TRBV19	CASSLDRVNEKLFF	TGTGCCAGTAGCTTGGACAGGGTTAATGAAAAACTGTTTTTT
TRBJ2-5	-	once	TRBV7-9	CASSLENTETQYF	TGTGCCAGCAGCTTAGAGAACACGGAGACCCAGTACTTC
TRBJ2-2	TRBD1	few	TRBV27	CASGSPGQGAGELFF	TGTGCCAGTGGGAGTCCGGGACAGGGGGCCGGGGAGCTGTTTTTT
TRBJ2-1	TRBD1	-	TRBV19	CASSIWSGTGNEQFF	TGTGCCAGTAGTATATGGTCCGGGACAGGGAATGAGCAGTTCTTC